A single sample gave rise to the 21 T cell receptor beta chains below, sequenced in a study of T cells and copy number aberrations in small-cell lung cancer. Assay: immunoSEQ multiplex PCR; the TCRdb copy retains only in-frame clones and omits some. The sample carries about 2,600 clones, roughly 85% recorded once. Sequencing input: normal tissue next to the tumor. The receptors come from a man in his 70s with small cell lung cancer.

The V call is TRBV18, the J call TRBJ1-1; TRBD1 matches 7 bases. V lost 6 bases to trimming and J lost 8 bases; unmatched junction nucleotides: 9. CDR1 and CDR2 from the germline V gene are KGHSH and LQKENI. This CDR3 has 13 residues. This chain's CDR3 is CASSFQGEREAFF. The DNA for the CDR3 is TGTGCCAGCTCGTTTCAGGGGGAACGGGAAGCTTTCTTT. Looking up the rest from reference TRBV18 and TRBJ1-1 gives the full variable domain: NAGVMQNPRHLVRRRGQEARLRCSPMKGHSHVYWYRQLPEEGLKFMVYLQKENIIDESGMPKERFSAEFPKEGPSILRIQQVVRGDSAAYFCASSFQGEREAFFGQGTRLTVV.

This sequence joins TRBV30 and TRBJ1-1; D might be TRBD1 (6 bases). Trimming pared 3 bases from V and 1 base from J, leaving 15 bases between. CDR3 length equals 15 residues. Per germline, CDR1 GTSNPN and CDR2 SVGIG (reference sequence). The CDR3 DNA reads as TGTGCCTGGAGATATTCCGGGACAACGAACACTGAAGCTTTCTTT. This translates into CAWRYSGTTNTEAFF. The variable domain in full, completed from reference TRBV30 and TRBJ1-1, reads SQTIHQWPATLVQPVGSPLSLECTVEGTSNPNLYWYRQAAGRGLQLLFYSVGIGQISSEVPQNLSASRPQDRQFILSSKKLLLSDSGFYLCAWRYSGTTNTEAFFGQGTRLTVV.

This sequence joins TRBV9 and TRBJ2-6, with D perhaps matching TRBD2 (6 bases). In germline, CDR1 is SGDLS, CDR2 YYNGEE. The CDR3 sequence is 17 residues long. Between the trimmed V and J ends, which lost 4 bases and 8 bases, there was a span of 22 bases. The CDR3 nucleotides are TGTGCCAGCAGCCCCCGGGACTCACTTTCTTCGACCAACGTCCTGACTTTC. Its protein product is CASSPRDSLSSTNVLTF.

This clone has only one observation. CDR3 nucleotides: TGTGCCAGCATCCCCCCCTCAGGGATGCGAGGCTACACCTTC. Translated, it gives CASIPPSGMRGYTF. This chain connects TRBV7-2 to TRBJ1-2; D perhaps matches TRBD1 (5 bases). Germline V gene sequence: CDR1 SGHTA, CDR2 FQGNSA. The CDR3 is 14 amino acids. Trimming stripped 7 bases from V and 8 bases from J, with 20 bases between.

The chain links TRBV10-2 to TRBJ1-1; unclear D gene. V was trimmed by 2 bases and J by 6 bases, leaving 13 bases between them. Germline V gene lookup returns CDR1 WSHSY and CDR2 SAAADI. The CDR3 contains 14 residues. The DNA for the CDR3 is TGCGCCAGCAGTGAGCTAGAGGGAGGTGCTGAAGCTTTCTTT. Protein sequence: CASSELEGGAEAFF.

The V gene is TRBV11-2, the J gene TRBJ2-7, with 7 bases identical to TRBD2. The CDR3 runs 15 residues. Germline CDR1 and CDR2: SGHAT and FQNNGV. V was clipped by 5 bases and J by 4 bases; unmatched bases: 11. The CDR3 is CASSPRWGGPYEQYF. The CDR3 nucleotides are TGTGCCAGCAGCCCGAGGTGGGGAGGGCCATACGAGCAGTACTTC.

This clone was seen a handful of times. The genes are TRBV7-9 and TRBJ1-1; no clear D gene. The CDR3 contains 15 residues. Deletions cut 0 bases from V and 0 bases from J, with 8 bases between. CDR1 SEHNR and CDR2 FQNEAQ come from the germline V gene (reference sequence). The CDR3 DNA is TGTGCCAGCAGCTTAGCAAAGGGAATGAACACTGAAGCTTTCTTT. Encoded protein: CASSLAKGMNTEAFF.

This chain links TRBV19 with TRBJ1-4, with D possibly matching TRBD1 (6 bases). Trimming pared 5 bases from V and 4 bases from J, leaving 17 bases between. The CDR3 has 16 residues. Germline V lookup: CDR1 LNHDA, CDR2 SQIVND (reference sequence). Here the CDR3 reads CASSETGVLDNEKLFF. In DNA, the CDR3 is TGTGCCAGTAGTGAGACAGGCGTTCTGGATAATGAAAAACTGTTTTTT. Based on the CDR3 plus reference TRBV19 and TRBJ1-4, the full variable domain is DGGITQSPKYLFRKEGQNVTLSCEQNLNHDAMYWYRQDPGQGLRLIYYSQIVNDFQKGDIAEGYSVSREKKESFPLTVTSAQKNPTAFYLCASSETGVLDNEKLFFGSGTQLSVL.

The chain employs TRBV2 and TRBJ2-7, with D maybe TRBD2 (5 bases). Trimming removed 6 bases from V and 6 bases from J, with 12 bases in between. The CDR3 length is 12 residues. CDR1 and CDR2 (germline): SNHLY, FYNNEI. The CDR3 DNA reads as TGTGCCAGCAGGGCATCACTAGTCGAGCAGTACTTC. Its translation: CASRASLVEQYF.

The CDR3 spells CASSQGGQSRPNEKLFF. The CDR3 nucleotides are TGCGCCAGCAGCCAAGGAGGACAGAGTCGGCCAAATGAAAAACTGTTTTTT. The chain joins TRBV4-1 to TRBJ1-4; perhaps TRBD1 as D (6 bases). Germline CDR1 MGHRA, CDR2 YSYEKL. The CDR3 spans 17 residues. Trimming took 1 base from V and 5 from J, leaving 17 bases between them.

The J gene is TRBJ2-2, the V gene TRBV5-1, with a tentative D call TRBD1 (5 bases). The V gene lost 4 bases and the J gene lost 4 bases, with 8 bases spanning the gap. The CDR3 totals 13 residues. Germline CDR1 SGHRS, CDR2 YFSETQ. In DNA, the CDR3 is TGCGCCAGCAGCCAGGGAACCACCGGGGAGCTGTTTTTT. Amino acids: CASSQGTTGELFF. The variable domain in full, completed from reference TRBV5-1 and TRBJ2-2, reads KAGVTQTPRYLIKTRGQQVTLSCSPISGHRSVSWYQQTPGQGLQFLFEYFSETQRNKGNFPGRFSGRQFSNSRSEMNVSTLELGDSALYLCASSQGTTGELFFGEGSRLTVL.

The chain links TRBV27 to TRBJ2-3; 11 positions agree with TRBD2. In germline, CDR1 is MNHEY, CDR2 SMNVEV (reference sequence). CDR3 size: 16 residues. Trimming took 6 bases from V and 5 from J; bases not matched to a gene: 10. CDR3 amino acids: CASSHILAGDRDTQYF. CDR3 DNA: TGTGCCAGCAGCCACATACTAGCGGGAGACCGAGATACGCAGTATTTT.

Sample share makes this clone large. The same CDR3 arises from other DNA sequences in this sample as well. This CDR3 reads CASSLKGEGAHRETQYF. CDR3 nucleotide sequence: TGTGCCAGCAGCTTGAAAGGGGAGGGGGCGCATAGGGAGACCCAGTACTTC. The rearrangement joins TRBV5-4 to TRBJ2-5; D possibly matches TRBD1 or TRBD2 (7 bases each). This CDR3 is built from 17 residues. The V and J ends lost 1 base and 5 bases respectively, with 21 bases between them. In germline, CDR1 is SGHNT, CDR2 YYREEE (reference sequence).

J is TRBJ1-2 and V is TRBV25-1; D may be TRBD1 (6 bases). The germline V and J ends were trimmed by 1 base and 4 bases, with 7 bases remaining between them. Per the germline V gene, CDR1 is MGHDK and CDR2 is SYGVNS. The CDR3 spans 13 residues. The CDR3 DNA follows: TGTGCCAGCAGTGAATTGGGGGCCTATGGCTACACCTTC. Translation: CASSELGAYGYTF.

The chain employs TRBV5-6 and TRBJ2-3, with 7 positions matching TRBD2. CDR1 and CDR2 from the germline V gene are SGHDT and YYEEEE. The CDR3 consists of 14 residues. The V segment lost 3 bases and the J segment 0 bases; nucleotides outside the gene matches: 1. The CDR3 loop reads CASSWGGSTDTQYF. The CDR3 DNA reads TGTGCCAGCAGCTGGGGGGGGAGCACAGATACGCAGTATTTT.

This chain connects TRBV15 to TRBJ2-3, with a tentative D call TRBD2 (6 bases). The CDR3 totals 18 residues. Per germline, CDR1 LNHNV and CDR2 YYDKDF (reference sequence). V was shortened by 1 base and J by 3 bases, with 20 bases between the two germline ends. CDR3 sequence (DNA): TGTGCCACCAGCAGAGTAGGAAGGGAGGCCTGGGGGACAGATACGCAGTATTTT. Translation: CATSRVGREAWGTDTQYF.

Only one count was recorded for this clone. V gene TRBV5-1 combines with J gene TRBJ2-7, with 12 bases identical to TRBD1. V trimming: 3 bases; J trimming: 5 bases; junction bases outside the gene matches: 9. There are 16 residues in the CDR3. Germline lookup yields CDR1 SGHRS and CDR2 YFSETQ. The CDR3 bases are TGCGCCAGCAGCTCCCGGGACAGGGGGCGCGAGCACGAGCAGTACTTC. Amino acid sequence: CASSSRDRGREHEQYF.

This clone has just a few counts. J is TRBJ1-5 and V is TRBV30; D is uncertain. The CDR3 runs 13 residues. From germline, CDR1 is GTSNPN and CDR2 SVGIG (reference sequence). V gave up 1 base and J gave up 3 bases, with 7 bases separating them. The CDR3 sequence is CAWSADINQPQHF. CDR3 DNA: TGTGCCTGGAGTGCCGACATCAATCAGCCCCAGCATTTT.

The count of this clone is one. Here the CDR3 DNA reads TGCGCCAGCAGCTTGGGACTAGCGGGAGCGGAGACCCAGTACTTC. It translates to CASSLGLAGAETQYF. The V call is TRBV5-1, the J call TRBJ2-5; 12 nucleotides align to TRBD2. The junction had 2 bases not matched to a gene; V was cut back by 0 bases and J by 5 bases. This CDR3 contains 15 residues. The germline CDR1 and CDR2 sequences are SGHRS and YFSETQ.

This clone was seen only a few times. CDR3: CASSQDRSAGGSDTQYF. CDR3 DNA: TGTGCCAGCAGCCAAGATCGATCCGCGGGAGGGTCAGATACGCAGTATTTT. The chain combines TRBV4-2 with TRBJ2-3; TRBD2 matches 9 bases. V trimming: 0 bases; J trimming: 4 bases; junction bases outside the gene matches: 8. CDR3 length equals 17 residues. Germline assignment: CDR1 LGHNA and CDR2 YNFKEQ.

J is TRBJ2-1 and V is TRBV9; D is perhaps TRBD2 (6 bases). Germline loops: CDR1 SGDLS, CDR2 YYNGEE. The V end was cut by 3 bases, the J end by 5 bases, with 15 bases between. The CDR3 has 15 amino acids. The CDR3 region is CASSATSLGDNEQFF. In nucleotides, the CDR3 is TGTGCCAGCAGCGCGACTAGTTTAGGTGACAATGAGCAGTTCTTC.